The 30 T cell receptor beta chains listed next were all sequenced from one sample in a study of control samples from healthy donors and cancer patients. Profiled with immunoSEQ multiplex PCR; TCRdb holds only in-frame clones, not every one. This repertoire shows roughly 89,000 clones, roughly nine tenths found once; its top ten account for around 17%. Input material: blood. These receptors came from a man in his forties or fifties in good health.

The J gene is TRBJ2-7, the V gene TRBV24-1, with D hard to call. The CDR3 extends over 13 amino acids. V shed 5 bases and J shed 6 bases, with 13 bases lying between them. CDR1 is KGHDR and CDR2 is SFDVKD in the germline V gene. In DNA, the CDR3 is TGTGCCACCAGTGCGGGTATTTCTAGCGAGCAGTACTTC. It encodes CATSAGISSEQYF.

V usage is TRBV18 and J usage is TRBJ2-5, with D possibly called TRBD1 or TRBD2 (5 bases each). Germline loops: CDR1 KGHSH, CDR2 LQKENI. The CDR3 has 15 residues. Deletions cut 3 bases from V and 2 bases from J, with 13 bases between. DNA of the CDR3: TGTGCCAGCTCACCGAATTGGGGGTTTCAAGAGACCCAGTACTTC. Amino acid sequence: CASSPNWGFQETQYF.

This clone was counted once. This rearrangement joins TRBV6-6 to TRBJ1-2; D gene uncertain. The CDR3 runs to 10 residues. V was pared by 2 bases and J by 6 bases, with 1 base between. Germline CDR1 reads MNHNY; CDR2 reads SVGAGI (reference sequence). The CDR3 loop reads CASSYHGYTF. CDR3 nucleotides: TGTGCCAGCAGTTACCATGGCTACACCTTC.

V is TRBV7-9 and J is TRBJ1-2; D ambiguous. The CDR3 loop spans 13 amino acids. Per the germline V gene, CDR1 is SEHNR and CDR2 is FQNEAQ (reference sequence). Trimming took off 3 bases at V and 4 bases at J, with 9 bases between the two ends. CDR3 DNA sequence: TGTGCCAGCAGCTTTAACGCAGTCTATGGCTACACCTTC. Translation: CASSFNAVYGYTF.

This chain connects TRBV25-1 to TRBJ1-2; the D gene is possibly TRBD1 (6 bases). The CDR3 runs 16 residues. Deletions cut 1 base from V and 5 bases from J, with 17 bases between. Germline CDR1 reads MGHDK; CDR2 reads SYGVNS. DNA for the CDR3: TGTGCCAGCAGTGAATCAGGGGACCTAAGCTTTTATGGCTACACCTTC. Protein: CASSESGDLSFYGYTF.

V gene TRBV24-1 combines with J gene TRBJ2-7; D call uncertain. Trimming pared 1 base from V and 7 bases from J, leaving 7 bases between. The CDR3 consists of 12 residues. Germline V gene data show CDR1 as KGHDR and CDR2 as SFDVKD. The CDR3 DNA reads TGTGCCACCAGTGATTTCGGCAGGGAGCAGTACTTC. Translation: CATSDFGREQYF.

This clone has only a few counts. The chain uses TRBV7-9 and TRBJ1-1; unclear D gene. The germline gives CDR1 SEHNR, CDR2 FQNEAQ (reference sequence). V lost 5 bases to trimming and J lost 1 base, with 5 bases between them. The CDR3 runs to 12 residues. In DNA, the CDR3 is TGTGCCAGCAGCAGGGAGAACACTGAAGCTTTCTTT. This sequence encodes CASSRENTEAFF.

The rearrangement joins TRBV4-1 to TRBJ1-2; D remains unclear. V was shortened by 0 bases and J by 0 bases, with 5 bases between the two germline ends. In germline, CDR1 is MGHRA, CDR2 YSYEKL. This CDR3 is built from 14 residues. CDR3 bases: TGCGCCAGCAGCCAAGATCGGACTAACTATGGCTACACCTTC. As protein: CASSQDRTNYGYTF.

The rearrangement uses TRBV5-1 and TRBJ1-1, with TRBD1 identical over 7 bases. The length of the CDR3 is 14 residues. Germline CDR1 reads SGHRS; CDR2 reads YFSETQ. J lost 6 bases, V lost 0 bases, and 5 bases had no gene match. CDR3: CASSLEPGQPEAFF. The CDR3 bases are TGCGCCAGCAGCTTGGAACCGGGACAGCCTGAAGCTTTCTTT.

This chain uses TRBV7-2 with TRBJ2-5; TRBD2 agrees at 13 bases. Germline V gene sequence: CDR1 SGHTA, CDR2 FQGNSA. The CDR3 is made up of 18 amino acids. The V gene end was trimmed by 6 bases and the J gene end by 4 bases; junction bases not matched to a gene: 14. The CDR3 spells CASSNETWTSGGIETQYF. The CDR3 DNA reads TGTGCCAGCAGTAATGAAACTTGGACTAGCGGGGGAATAGAGACCCAGTACTTC.

The rearrangement uses TRBV6-2 or TRBV6-3 and TRBJ2-5; D ambiguous. V was cut by 2 bases and J by 4 bases, with 8 bases left in between. CDR1 is MNHEY, CDR2 SVGEGT, per germline. CDR3 length equals 13 residues. CDR3 DNA sequence: TGTGCCAGCAGTTACGGGAAGCGAGAGACCCAGTACTTC. Its protein is CASSYGKRETQYF.

The V and J genes are TRBV29-1 and TRBJ2-3, with a weak D call TRBD2 (5 bases). The CDR3 is 14 amino acids. Per the germline V gene, CDR1 is SQVTM and CDR2 is ANQGSEA. V dropped 7 bases and J dropped 4 bases, with 18 bases sitting between them. CDR3: CSAASGVRADTQYF. The CDR3 coding sequence is TGCAGCGCTGCCTCCGGGGTGAGGGCAGATACGCAGTATTTT.

This chain joins TRBV21-1 and TRBJ2-3; TRBD1 is the table's D call and was not checked against the DNA. TRBV21-1 is classified as a pseudogene. This CDR3 comprises 17 residues. The CDR3 sequence is CASSKEKGPQGADTQYF. The CDR3 DNA reads TGTGCCAGCAGCAAAGAAAAGGGGCCCCAGGGGGCAGATACGCAGTATTTT.

The rearrangement links TRBV2 to TRBJ1-1; D gene ambiguous. Trimming cost V 11 bases and J 4 bases, with 17 bases left between them. This CDR3 has 13 amino acids. Per germline, CDR1 SNHLY and CDR2 FYNNEI. CDR3 sequence (DNA): TGTGCCTCGCACTCGGGGTGGGGCACTGAAGCTTTCTTT. It yields the protein CASHSGWGTEAFF.

The chain links TRBV6-5 to TRBJ1-2, with D possibly being TRBD1 (6 bases). Between the trimmed V and J ends, which lost 1 base and 7 bases, there was a span of 19 bases. The germline V gene has CDR1 MNHEY and CDR2 SVGAGI. The CDR3 consists of 16 residues. DNA for the CDR3: TGTGCCAGCAGTTACTGGGGCGGGGGCGGTTTGAGTGGCTACACCTTC. It yields the protein CASSYWGGGGLSGYTF.

The chain uses TRBV30 and TRBJ1-2, with a weak D call TRBD1 (5 bases). Germline CDR1 is GTSNPN and CDR2 is SVGIG (reference sequence). The CDR3 totals 11 residues. The V and J ends lost 6 bases and 8 bases respectively, with 13 bases between them. The chain's CDR3 is CACPDGQGYTF. DNA of the CDR3: TGTGCCTGCCCGGACGGACAAGGCTACACCTTC.

The chain has TRBV7-2 and TRBJ1-5; D is unresolved. Per germline, CDR1 SGHTA and CDR2 FQGNSA. V lost 5 bases and J lost 8, with 13 bases in between. This CDR3 is built from 13 residues. The CDR3 loop reads CASSPQRPEPQHF. CDR3 in DNA: TGTGCCAGCAGCCCACAGCGACCGGAGCCCCAGCATTTT. Using reference TRBV7-2 and TRBJ1-5 for the parts outside the CDR3, the full variable domain is GAGVSQSPSNKVTEKGKDVELRCDPISGHTALYWYRQSLGQGLEFLIYFQGNSAPDKSGLPSDRFSAERTGGSVSTLTIQRTQQEDSAVYLCASSPQRPEPQHFGDGTRLSIL.

The chain joins TRBV9 to TRBJ1-5; possible D gene TRBD1, 5 bases. The V gene's germline CDR1 is SGDLS and CDR2 YYNGEE. Trimming took off 3 bases at V and 0 bases at J, with 10 bases between the two ends. The CDR3 totals 15 residues. CDR3 sequence: CASSGGEYSNQPQHF. For the CDR3, the DNA is TGTGCCAGCAGCGGAGGGGAATATAGCAATCAGCCCCAGCATTTT.

J is TRBJ2-3 and V is TRBV11-3; 8 nucleotides line up with TRBD2. The CDR3 sequence is 15 residues long. Germline CDR1 and CDR2: SGHNT and YENEEA. V gave up 1 base and J gave up 5 bases; unmatched junction bases: 5. The CDR3 DNA follows: TGTGCCAGCAGCTTAGTCGGGGGGGCCGGAGATACGCAGTATTTT. Translated: CASSLVGGAGDTQYF.

This chain uses TRBV6-5 with TRBJ1-1, with a possible D match to TRBD1 (6 bases). The V gene's germline CDR1 is MNHEY and CDR2 SVGAGI. V was shortened by 5 bases and J by 3 bases, with 16 bases between the two germline ends. The CDR3 contains 15 residues. CDR3 DNA sequence: TGTGCCAGCAGTCCATTGGGGGGCCTCTACACTGAAGCTTTCTTT. It is translated as CASSPLGGLYTEAFF.

This clone has a single count. The chain has TRBV24-1 and TRBJ2-1; D remains ambiguous. V was clipped by 3 bases and J by 5 bases, with 13 bases between them. CDR1 is KGHDR, CDR2 SFDVKD, per germline. CDR3 length equals 15 residues. CDR3 in DNA: TGTGCCACCAGTGATCCACCCTCGAAGGACAATGAGCAGTTCTTC. This translates into CATSDPPSKDNEQFF.

The J gene is TRBJ1-1, the V gene TRBV2, with D possibly being TRBD1 (5 bases). The CDR3 totals 14 residues. Germline V gene sequence: CDR1 SNHLY, CDR2 FYNNEI. V gave up 6 bases and J gave up 5 bases, with 16 bases separating them. The CDR3 region has the DNA TGTGCCAGCAGATCTGTGGGGGAGGGTACTGAAGCTTTCTTT. It yields the protein CASRSVGEGTEAFF.

This rearrangement joins TRBV5-4 to TRBJ2-2, with D unclear. The CDR3 length is 14 residues. Trimming pared 0 bases from V and 1 base from J, leaving 4 bases between. Germline V CDR1 and CDR2: SGHNT, YYREEE (reference sequence). The CDR3 sequence is CASSLERNTGELFF. The CDR3 DNA reads as TGTGCCAGCAGCTTGGAACGGAACACCGGGGAGCTGTTTTTT.

The rearrangement links TRBV2 to TRBJ1-1; no clear D gene. Germline V gene sequence: CDR1 SNHLY, CDR2 FYNNEI. The germline V and J ends were trimmed by 6 bases and 8 bases, with 16 bases remaining between them. The CDR3 extends over 13 amino acids. CDR3 in DNA: TGTGCCAGCAGCCCCGGGCCCCGAGTCGAAGCTTTCTTT. It specifies CASSPGPRVEAFF.

The J gene is TRBJ1-6, the V gene TRBV5-8; D perhaps matches TRBD1 (5 bases). V gave up 6 bases and J gave up 4 bases, with 11 bases separating them. The CDR3 spans 14 residues. Germline V gene lookup returns CDR1 SGHTS and CDR2 YDEGEE. CDR3 protein: CASTRTPYNSPLHF. The CDR3 DNA is TGTGCCAGCACTCGGACACCTTATAATTCACCCCTCCACTTT.

V is TRBV6-2 or TRBV6-3 and J is TRBJ2-5, with 9 bases identical to TRBD2. The CDR3 runs to 16 residues. The trim removed 6 bases at V and 5 bases at J, leaving 13 bases unmatched. Germline-derived CDR1 and CDR2 are MNHEY and SVGEGT. Here the CDR3 DNA reads TGTGCCAGCAGCACCCCGGCAGCGGGGGGCTGGGAGACCCAGTACTTC. It is translated as CASSTPAAGGWETQYF.

The chain employs TRBV6-5 and TRBJ1-5; possibly TRBD1 for D (5 bases). The germline gives CDR1 MNHEY, CDR2 SVGAGI. V lost 5 bases and J lost 5, with 16 bases in between. This CDR3 has 15 amino acids. The CDR3 region has the DNA TGTGCCAGCAGTCGCTCCGGGGACCGTCATCAGCCCCAGCATTTT. It codes for CASSRSGDRHQPQHF.

The chain has TRBV6-5 and TRBJ1-4; TRBD1 matches 8 bases. Losses at the gene ends were 4 bases for V and 12 bases for J; bases not matched to a gene: 7. Looked up from germline, CDR1 is MNHEY and CDR2 is SVGAGI. CDR3 length: 13 residues. DNA of the CDR3: TGTGCCAGCAGTTCAGGGACAGGAGGAGAACTGTTTTTT. Protein sequence: CASSSGTGGELFF.

The genes are TRBV7-9 and TRBJ1-4, with 9 positions matching TRBD1. This CDR3 is 14 amino acids long. Looked up from germline, CDR1 is SEHNR and CDR2 is FQNEAQ (reference sequence). After removal of 5 bases from V and 8 bases from J, the junction contained 6 bases not matched to a gene. In nucleotides, the CDR3 is TGTGCCAGCAGCCCGGGACAGGGAGGCGAAAAACTGTTTTTT. Translated, it gives CASSPGQGGEKLFF.

The chain employs TRBV9 and TRBJ2-1; TRBD1 aligns across 9 bases. This CDR3 is 13 amino acids long. The ends lost 3 bases at V and 10 bases at J; junction bases unmatched: 5. Germline-derived CDR1 and CDR2 are SGDLS and YYNGEE. CDR3 protein: CASSARDREEQFF. DNA for the CDR3: TGTGCCAGCAGCGCGCGGGACAGGGAAGAGCAGTTCTTC.